These 15 T cell receptor beta chains share one sample of origin, sequenced in a study of cytomegalovirus exposure and HLA in healthy donors. 60 Vbeta and 13 Jbeta primers were used in PCR. Using immunoSEQ multiplex PCR, the repertoire was profiled, and TCRdb retains in-frame clones only, with some absent. Of some 94,000 clones detected, 60% to 80% appear once; the ten largest clones hold about 3.5%. The sequenced material came from PBMCs. All receptors derive from a man in his forties or fifties in good health and CMV-seronegative.

In DNA, the CDR3 is TGCGCCAGCAGTAGGGGACTAAGCGGGGAGCTGTTTTTT. Its protein product is CASSRGLSGELFF. The V and J genes are TRBV5-1 and TRBJ2-2; 7 nucleotides match TRBD2. The CDR3 contains 13 residues. The junction had 5 bases not matched to a gene; V was cut back by 5 bases and J by 7 bases. CDR1 and CDR2 (germline): SGHRS, YFSETQ.

The chain has TRBV29-1 and TRBJ1-4; no firm D call. Germline V gene sequence: CDR1 SQVTM, CDR2 ANQGSEA. The germline V and J ends were trimmed by 0 bases and 0 bases, with 8 bases remaining between them. There are 15 residues in the CDR3. The CDR3 DNA reads TGCAGCGTTGAAGATGCGGGTTCAACTAATGAAAAACTGTTTTTT. This codes for CSVEDAGSTNEKLFF.

The V gene is TRBV5-1, the J gene TRBJ2-1; D gene uncertain. The CDR3 extends over 14 amino acids. V shed 0 bases and J shed 4 bases, with 8 bases lying between them. The V gene's germline CDR1 is SGHRS and CDR2 YFSETQ. DNA of the CDR3: TGCGCCAGCAGCTTGGCCGAGATTTACAATGAGCAGTTCTTC. Translating it yields CASSLAEIYNEQFF.

V usage is TRBV5-1 and J usage is TRBJ1-6; perhaps TRBD1 as D (6 bases). This CDR3 has 14 amino acids. CDR1 is SGHRS and CDR2 is YFSETQ in the germline V gene. Trimming stripped 3 bases from V and 7 bases from J, with 11 bases between. The CDR3 DNA is TGCGCCAGCAGCTGGGGGGGGCCCAATTCACCCCTCCACTTT. It codes for CASSWGGPNSPLHF. Complete variable domain (other parts from reference TRBV5-1 and TRBJ1-6): KAGVTQTPRYLIKTRGQQVTLSCSPISGHRSVSWYQQTPGQGLQFLFEYFSETQRNKGNFPGRFSGRQFSNSRSEMNVSTLELGDSALYLCASSWGGPNSPLHFGNGTRLTVT.

This clone was seen once. V and J are TRBV2 and TRBJ1-1; 8 bases are a match to TRBD1. Germline loops: CDR1 SNHLY, CDR2 FYNNEI. V lost 5 bases to trimming and J lost 11 bases; unmatched junction nucleotides: 7. The CDR3 length is 12 residues. This CDR3 is CASSLGQGRAFF. In nucleotides, the CDR3 is TGTGCCAGCAGTCTTGGACAGGGTCGGGCTTTCTTT.

This clone was seen a handful of times. This chain links TRBV4-2 with TRBJ1-3; D unresolved. V was cut by 0 bases and J by 5 bases, with 11 bases left in between. The CDR3 extends over 15 amino acids. CDR1 and CDR2 from the germline V gene are LGHNA and YNFKEQ. The CDR3 coding sequence is TGTGCCAGCAGCCAAGAAAGGTTTGACAGAAACACCATATATTTT. Protein sequence: CASSQERFDRNTIYF.

The rearrangement joins TRBV11-2 to TRBJ2-3; TRBD1 matches 11 bases. The V and J ends lost 1 base and 5 bases, in that order; junction bases with no gene match: 5. Germline V gives CDR1 SGHAT, CDR2 FQNNGV. There are 16 residues in the CDR3. CDR3 region: CASSLVGQGAGDTQYF. The CDR3 region has the DNA TGTGCCAGCAGCTTAGTCGGACAGGGGGCAGGAGATACGCAGTATTTT.

This sequence joins TRBV27 and TRBJ2-2; TRBD1 agrees at 11 bases. The CDR3 extends over 16 amino acids. Per the germline V gene, CDR1 is MNHEY and CDR2 is SMNVEV (reference sequence). The V and J ends lost 5 bases and 5 bases, in that order; junction bases with no gene match: 7. This chain's CDR3 is CASSPRTGGITGELFF. CDR3 coding DNA: TGTGCCAGCAGTCCACGGACAGGGGGCATTACCGGGGAGCTGTTTTTT.

The rearrangement joins TRBV10-1 to TRBJ2-3; 13 bases are a match to TRBD2. This CDR3 spans 16 amino acids. From germline, CDR1 is WNHNN and CDR2 SYGVQD (reference sequence). The V gene end was trimmed by 5 bases and the J gene end by 2 bases; junction bases not matched to a gene: 4. The DNA of the CDR3 is TGCGCCAGCAGTCCCGGGACTAGCGGGATCACAGATACGCAGTATTTT. Translated, it gives CASSPGTSGITDTQYF.

Details on this clone: The junction and the germline gene differ at one end; a read error may be behind it. The DNA for the CDR3 is TGCGCCAAGCGGGGGAGGGGCGGGGAGCTGTTTTTT. This gives the protein CAKRGRGGELFF. The gene calls are TRBV30 and TRBJ2-2; the match to TRBD2 covers 8 bases. CDR3 length equals 12 residues. Germline V gene data show CDR1 as GTSNPN and CDR2 as SVGIG (reference sequence).

This clone was counted a single time. The gene calls are TRBV2 and TRBJ2-3, with a weak D call TRBD1 (5 bases). There are 15 residues in the CDR3. Trimming removed 6 bases from V and 4 bases from J, with 17 bases in between. CDR1 is SNHLY, CDR2 FYNNEI, per germline. CDR3 loop: CASSETVSKSDTQYF. The CDR3 bases are TGTGCCAGCAGCGAGACAGTCTCAAAGTCAGATACGCAGTATTTT.

The gene calls are TRBV28 and TRBJ2-3; 15 bases align to TRBD2. Germline V lookup: CDR1 MDHEN, CDR2 SYDVKM. Trimming removed 6 bases from V and 5 bases from J; junction bases left unmatched: 6. The CDR3 runs to 16 residues. In nucleotides, the CDR3 is TGTGCCAGCAGCCGTGGACTAGCGGGGGGGCGAGATACGCAGTATTTT. Translated: CASSRGLAGGRDTQYF.

As DNA, the CDR3 is TGTGCCACCAGTGCCGGCCAACACGGCGGGAGCAGCAATGAGCAGTTCTTC. Encoded protein: CATSAGQHGGSSNEQFF. The rearrangement joins TRBV15 to TRBJ2-1, with 7 bases aligning to TRBD2. The V gene's germline CDR1 is LNHNV and CDR2 YYDKDF (reference sequence). Losses at the gene ends were 6 bases for V and 6 bases for J; bases not matched to a gene: 17. CDR3 length: 17 amino acids.

This clone has just a few counts. V usage is TRBV7-3 and J usage is TRBJ1-1; D gene unclear. Germline CDR1 reads SGHTA; CDR2 reads FQGTGA. The CDR3 length is 15 residues. Trimming took 2 bases from V and 1 from J, leaving 11 bases between them. This CDR3 is CASSLGAAGNTEAFF. The DNA for the CDR3 is TGTGCCAGCAGCTTAGGAGCAGCTGGGAACACTGAAGCTTTCTTT.

V is TRBV5-1 and J is TRBJ2-1, with D perhaps TRBD2 (5 bases). V lost 4 bases to trimming and J lost 3 bases, with 5 bases between them. Germline V lookup: CDR1 SGHRS, CDR2 YFSETQ. This CDR3 contains 12 residues. Here the CDR3 reads CASSRDYNEQFF. CDR3 in DNA: TGCGCCAGCAGCCGGGACTACAATGAGCAGTTCTTC.